The rows below give T cell receptor beta chains drawn from one sample of a study of OX40 agonist ivuxolimab in advanced cancers. TCRdb keeps only in-frame clones here, not all; method: immunoSEQ multiplex PCR. The repertoire has 66,000 or so clones, 82% of them found once; the top ten carry less than 0.55%. This specimen consisted of CD4+ or CD8+ T cells sorted from blood, obtained in a trial of the OX40 agonist ivuxolimab. These TCRs come from an adult with an advanced solid tumor such as melanoma, head and neck, liver or kidney cancer. CDR3s include the opening cysteine and the closing phenylalanine or tryptophan. Fields, in order: J gene, V gene, D gene, clone size, CDR3 length, CDR3 protein, CDR3 DNA. A D gene is named only where the DNA matches it firmly. The listing skips clone size in some rows; elsewhere it reads once, few, many or a size class.

J gene: TRBJ1-5; V gene: TRBV28; D gene: TRBD1; clone size: -; CDR3 length: 15; CDR3 protein: CASRGGQGKGQPQHF; CDR3 DNA: TGTGCCAGCAGGGGGGGACAGGGGAAGGGTCAGCCCCAGCATTTT
J gene: TRBJ2-3; V gene: TRBV11-2; D gene: -; clone size: -; CDR3 length: 14; CDR3 protein: CASSLGTQGDTQYF; CDR3 DNA: TGTGCCAGCAGCCTCGGGACTCAGGGAGATACGCAGTATTTT
J gene: TRBJ1-3; V gene: TRBV10-3; D gene: -; clone size: few; CDR3 length: 13; CDR3 protein: CAISESQGNTIYF; CDR3 DNA: TGTGCCATCAGTGAGTCGCAGGGAAACACCATATATTTT
J gene: TRBJ2-5; V gene: TRBV4-1; D gene: TRBD2; clone size: -; CDR3 length: 17; CDR3 protein: CASSQAPASGNRETQYF; CDR3 DNA: TGCGCCAGCAGCCAAGCTCCTGCTAGCGGGAACAGGGAGACCCAGTACTTC
J gene: TRBJ2-3; V gene: TRBV4-2; D gene: -; clone size: -; CDR3 length: 16; CDR3 protein: CASSQVPGSSTDTQYF; CDR3 DNA: TGTGCCAGCAGCCAAGTCCCGGGCAGTAGCACAGATACGCAGTATTTT
J gene: TRBJ2-2; V gene: TRBV11-2; D gene: -; clone size: -; CDR3 length: 15; CDR3 protein: CASRSVRGNTGELFF; CDR3 DNA: TGTGCCAGCAGGTCCGTCCGGGGGAACACCGGGGAGCTGTTTTTT
J gene: TRBJ1-1; V gene: TRBV19; D gene: -; clone size: -; CDR3 length: 16; CDR3 protein: CASSRPGWDMNTEAFF; CDR3 DNA: TGTGCCAGTAGTAGGCCGGGTTGGGACATGAACACTGAAGCTTTCTTT
J gene: TRBJ2-3; V gene: TRBV7-9; D gene: TRBD2; clone size: -; CDR3 length: 16; CDR3 protein: CASSLEGTSGTDTQYF; CDR3 DNA: TGTGCCAGCAGCTTAGAAGGGACTAGCGGCACAGATACGCAGTATTTT
J gene: TRBJ2-2; V gene: TRBV5-1; D gene: TRBD2; clone size: -; CDR3 length: 19; CDR3 protein: CASSFNTNSGSGNTGELFF; CDR3 DNA: TGCGCCAGCAGCTTCAACACAAACAGCGGGAGCGGAAACACCGGGGAGCTGTTTTTT
J gene: TRBJ1-6; V gene: TRBV9; D gene: TRBD1; clone size: -; CDR3 length: 15; CDR3 protein: CASSILGTGHSPLHF; CDR3 DNA: TGTGCCAGCAGCATACTCGGGACAGGGCATTCACCCCTCCACTTT
J gene: TRBJ2-7; V gene: TRBV2; D gene: -; clone size: few; CDR3 length: 13; CDR3 protein: CASSAGHLYEQYF; CDR3 DNA: TGTGCCAGCAGCGCGGGACATCTCTACGAGCAGTACTTC
J gene: TRBJ2-5; V gene: TRBV27; D gene: -; clone size: -; CDR3 length: 14; CDR3 protein: CASSRSGGGETQYF; CDR3 DNA: TGTGCCAGCAGTCGTAGCGGTGGTGGTGAGACCCAGTACTTC
J gene: TRBJ2-7; V gene: TRBV20-1; D gene: -; clone size: -; CDR3 length: 11; CDR3 protein: CSARDNYEQYF; CDR3 DNA: TGCAGTGCTAGAGACAACTACGAGCAGTACTTC
J gene: TRBJ2-6; V gene: TRBV5-1; D gene: TRBD1; clone size: -; CDR3 length: 16; CDR3 protein: CASSLGTGAGANVLTF; CDR3 DNA: TGCGCCAGCAGCTTGGGGACAGGGGCTGGGGCCAACGTCCTGACTTTC
J gene: TRBJ2-2; V gene: TRBV7-3; D gene: -; clone size: once; CDR3 length: 12; CDR3 protein: CASSLNGRELFF; CDR3 DNA: TGTGCCAGCAGCTTAAATGGGCGGGAGCTGTTTTTT
J gene: TRBJ1-3; V gene: TRBV2; D gene: -; clone size: -; CDR3 length: 12; CDR3 protein: CASSAEGNTIYF; CDR3 DNA: TGTGCCAGCAGTGCCGAGGGAAACACCATATATTTT
J gene: TRBJ2-2; V gene: TRBV11-2; D gene: -; clone size: once; CDR3 length: 17; CDR3 protein: CATRVGDWRPNTGELFF; CDR3 DNA: TGTGCCACTCGGGTAGGGGACTGGCGTCCGAACACCGGGGAGCTGTTTTTT
J gene: TRBJ2-1; V gene: TRBV4-2; D gene: TRBD2; clone size: few; CDR3 length: 16; CDR3 protein: CASSAHLAARGNEQFF; CDR3 DNA: TGTGCCAGCAGCGCACATCTAGCGGCCAGAGGCAATGAGCAGTTCTTC
J gene: TRBJ1-6; V gene: TRBV11-2; D gene: TRBD1; clone size: once; CDR3 length: 14; CDR3 protein: CASSLDARTGTPHF; CDR3 DNA: TGTGCCAGCAGCTTAGATGCGAGGACAGGGACGCCCCACTTT
J gene: TRBJ1-3; V gene: TRBV30; D gene: -; clone size: -; CDR3 length: 15; CDR3 protein: CAWMEGVPSGNTIYF; CDR3 DNA: TGTGCCTGGATGGAAGGGGTCCCCTCTGGAAACACCATATATTTT
J gene: TRBJ1-1; V gene: TRBV5-4; D gene: TRBD1; clone size: -; CDR3 length: 14; CDR3 protein: CASSLDRGVTEAFF; CDR3 DNA: TGTGCCAGCAGCTTGGACAGGGGTGTCACTGAAGCTTTCTTT
J gene: TRBJ2-1; V gene: TRBV18; D gene: TRBD2; clone size: -; CDR3 length: 17; CDR3 protein: CASSPSSGSWSYNEQFF; CDR3 DNA: TGTGCCAGCTCACCTAGTAGCGGGAGTTGGTCCTACAATGAGCAGTTCTTC
J gene: TRBJ2-7; V gene: TRBV5-6; D gene: -; clone size: -; CDR3 length: 13; CDR3 protein: CASSLVPASEQYF; CDR3 DNA: TGTGCCAGCAGCTTGGTGCCGGCGTCCGAGCAGTACTTC
J gene: TRBJ1-1; V gene: TRBV10-1; D gene: -; clone size: -; CDR3 length: 13; CDR3 protein: CASSESPNTEAFF; CDR3 DNA: TGCGCCAGCAGCGAAAGCCCGAACACTGAAGCTTTCTTT
J gene: TRBJ1-5; V gene: TRBV6-1; D gene: -; clone size: -; CDR3 length: 14; CDR3 protein: CATAPSLGNQPQHF; CDR3 DNA: TGTGCCACCGCCCCCTCGTTGGGCAATCAGCCCCAGCATTTT
J gene: TRBJ2-6; V gene: TRBV18; D gene: TRBD1; clone size: -; CDR3 length: 18; CDR3 protein: CASSPRTGGGSGANVLTF; CDR3 DNA: TGTGCCAGCTCACCACGGACAGGGGGCGGCTCTGGGGCCAACGTCCTGACTTTC
J gene: TRBJ1-1; V gene: TRBV14; D gene: -; clone size: -; CDR3 length: 13; CDR3 protein: CASSSQGNTEAFF; CDR3 DNA: TGTGCCAGCAGTTCCCAGGGAAACACTGAAGCTTTCTTT
J gene: TRBJ1-1; V gene: TRBV13; D gene: -; clone size: -; CDR3 length: 14; CDR3 protein: CASSGALTAREAFF; CDR3 DNA: TGTGCCAGCAGCGGAGCTCTAACGGCCCGGGAGGCTTTCTTT
J gene: TRBJ1-4; V gene: TRBV28; D gene: -; clone size: -; CDR3 length: 17; CDR3 protein: CASSLVGGLTTNEKLFF; CDR3 DNA: TGTGCCAGCAGTTTGGTGGGGGGGTTGACGACTAATGAAAAACTGTTTTTT
J gene: TRBJ1-1; V gene: TRBV27; D gene: -; clone size: -; CDR3 length: 15; CDR3 protein: CASSLSPTGGTEAFF; CDR3 DNA: TGTGCCAGCAGTTTATCCCCGACAGGCGGAACTGAAGCTTTCTTT
J gene: TRBJ2-1; V gene: TRBV5-1; D gene: TRBD2; clone size: -; CDR3 length: 15; CDR3 protein: CASSSTGLAENEQFF; CDR3 DNA: TGCGCCAGCAGCTCTACTGGACTAGCGGAAAATGAGCAGTTCTTC
J gene: TRBJ2-3; V gene: TRBV11-2; D gene: TRBD2; clone size: -; CDR3 length: 15; CDR3 protein: CASSSLAGETDTQYF; CDR3 DNA: TGTGCCAGCAGCTCCCTAGCGGGAGAGACAGATACGCAGTATTTT
J gene: TRBJ2-7; V gene: TRBV7-5; D gene: -; clone size: once; CDR3 length: 12; CDR3 protein: CARSSGTKEQYF; CDR3 DNA: TGTGCCAGATCGTCCGGGACCAAGGAGCAGTACTTC
J gene: TRBJ2-1; V gene: TRBV29-1; D gene: -; clone size: once; CDR3 length: 11; CDR3 protein: CSVQVRNEQFF; CDR3 DNA: TGCAGCGTTCAGGTTCGGAATGAGCAGTTCTTC
J gene: TRBJ2-1; V gene: TRBV11-2; D gene: -; clone size: -; CDR3 length: 15; CDR3 protein: CASITGFSRPNEQFF; CDR3 DNA: TGTGCCAGCATCACAGGCTTCTCAAGACCCAATGAGCAGTTCTTC
J gene: TRBJ2-7; V gene: TRBV2; D gene: TRBD2; clone size: -; CDR3 length: 12; CDR3 protein: CASRRGVQEQYF; CDR3 DNA: TGTGCCAGCAGGCGGGGGGTTCAGGAGCAGTACTTC
J gene: TRBJ2-5; V gene: TRBV27; D gene: -; clone size: few; CDR3 length: 12; CDR3 protein: CASSRSGETQYF; CDR3 DNA: TGTGCCAGCAGCCGTTCGGGGGAGACCCAGTACTTC